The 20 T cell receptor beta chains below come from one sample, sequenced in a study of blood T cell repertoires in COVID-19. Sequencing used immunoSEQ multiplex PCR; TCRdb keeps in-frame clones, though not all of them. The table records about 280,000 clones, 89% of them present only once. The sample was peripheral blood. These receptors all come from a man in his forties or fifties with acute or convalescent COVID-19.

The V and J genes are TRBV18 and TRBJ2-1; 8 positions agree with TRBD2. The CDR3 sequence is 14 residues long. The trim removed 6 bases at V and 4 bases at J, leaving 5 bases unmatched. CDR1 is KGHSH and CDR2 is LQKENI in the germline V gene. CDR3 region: CASSLAGRYNEQFF. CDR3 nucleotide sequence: TGTGCCAGCTCCCTAGCGGGTCGATACAATGAGCAGTTCTTC.

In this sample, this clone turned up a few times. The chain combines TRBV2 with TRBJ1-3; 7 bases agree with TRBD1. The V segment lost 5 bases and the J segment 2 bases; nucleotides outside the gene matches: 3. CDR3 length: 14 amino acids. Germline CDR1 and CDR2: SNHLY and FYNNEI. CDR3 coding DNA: TGTGCCAGCAGTATTGACAGGGCTGGAAACACCATATATTTT. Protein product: CASSIDRAGNTIYF.

The CDR3 region is CSVAAGQGVSNTGELFF. In DNA form, the CDR3 reads TGCAGCGTTGCGGCGGGACAGGGGGTTTCGAACACCGGGGAGCTGTTTTTT. The rearrangement joins TRBV29-1 to TRBJ2-2; 11 positions agree with TRBD1. CDR3 size: 17 residues. V lost 4 bases and J lost 0; bases outside the gene matches: 7. Germline CDR1 and CDR2: SQVTM and ANQGSEA.

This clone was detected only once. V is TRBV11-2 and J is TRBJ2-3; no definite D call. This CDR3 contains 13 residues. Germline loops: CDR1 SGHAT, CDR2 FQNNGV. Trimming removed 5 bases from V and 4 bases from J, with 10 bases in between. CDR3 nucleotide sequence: TGTGCCAGCAGCCCAGACCGGGCAGATACGCAGTATTTT. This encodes CASSPDRADTQYF.

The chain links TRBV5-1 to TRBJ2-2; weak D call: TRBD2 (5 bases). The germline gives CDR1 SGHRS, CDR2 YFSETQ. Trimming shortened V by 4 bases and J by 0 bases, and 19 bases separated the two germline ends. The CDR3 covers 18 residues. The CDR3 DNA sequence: TGCGCCAGCAGCCCCCTTTGGCGGGTACAATCGAACACCGGGGAGCTGTTTTTT. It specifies CASSPLWRVQSNTGELFF.

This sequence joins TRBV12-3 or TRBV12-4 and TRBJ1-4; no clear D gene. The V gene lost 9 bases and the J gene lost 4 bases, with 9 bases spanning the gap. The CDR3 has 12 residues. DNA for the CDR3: TGTGCCAGTCGTGGAGGTAATGAAAAACTGTTTTTT. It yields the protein CASRGGNEKLFF.

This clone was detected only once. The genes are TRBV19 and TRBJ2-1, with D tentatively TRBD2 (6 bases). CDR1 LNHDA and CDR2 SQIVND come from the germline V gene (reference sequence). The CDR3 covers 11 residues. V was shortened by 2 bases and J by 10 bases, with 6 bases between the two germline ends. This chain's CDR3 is CASSILAEQFF. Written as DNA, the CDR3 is TGTGCCAGTAGTATACTAGCGGAGCAGTTCTTC.

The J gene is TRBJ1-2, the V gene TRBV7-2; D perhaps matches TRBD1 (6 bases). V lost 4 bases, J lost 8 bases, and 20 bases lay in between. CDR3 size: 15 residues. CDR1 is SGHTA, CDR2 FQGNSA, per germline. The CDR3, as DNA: TGTGCCAGCAGCTGGGGGCAACAGCAAATTGGGGGCTACACCTTC. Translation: CASSWGQQQIGGYTF.

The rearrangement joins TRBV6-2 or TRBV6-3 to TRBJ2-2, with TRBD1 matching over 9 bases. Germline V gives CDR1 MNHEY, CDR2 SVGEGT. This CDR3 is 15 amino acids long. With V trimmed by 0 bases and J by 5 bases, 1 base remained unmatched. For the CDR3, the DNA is TGTGCCAGCAGTTACTCCGGACAGGGGACCGGGGAGCTGTTTTTT. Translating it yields CASSYSGQGTGELFF.

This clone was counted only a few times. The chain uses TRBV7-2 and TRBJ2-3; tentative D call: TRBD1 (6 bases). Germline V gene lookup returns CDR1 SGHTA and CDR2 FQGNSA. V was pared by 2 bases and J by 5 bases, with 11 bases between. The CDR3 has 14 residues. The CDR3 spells CASSLLGAKDTQYF. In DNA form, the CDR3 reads TGTGCCAGCAGCTTACTGGGGGCCAAAGATACGCAGTATTTT.

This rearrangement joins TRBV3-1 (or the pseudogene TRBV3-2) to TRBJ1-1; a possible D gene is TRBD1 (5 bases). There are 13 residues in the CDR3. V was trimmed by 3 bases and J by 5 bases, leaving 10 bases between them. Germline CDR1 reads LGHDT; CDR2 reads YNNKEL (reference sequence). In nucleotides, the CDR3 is TGTGCCAGCAGCCAGTGGGGCTCTACTGAAGCTTTCTTT. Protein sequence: CASSQWGSTEAFF.

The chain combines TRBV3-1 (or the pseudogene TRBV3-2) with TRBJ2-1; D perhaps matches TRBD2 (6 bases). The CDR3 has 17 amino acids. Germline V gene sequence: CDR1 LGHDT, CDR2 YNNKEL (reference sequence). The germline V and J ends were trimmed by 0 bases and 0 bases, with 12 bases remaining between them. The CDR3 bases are TGTGCCAGCAGCCAAGATCGGGGGATAAGCTCCTACAATGAGCAGTTCTTC. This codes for CASSQDRGISSYNEQFF.

CDR3 bases: TGTGCCAGCAGCTTAGGACAGGCAGATAATTCACCCCTCCACTTT. It encodes CASSLGQADNSPLHF. The V gene is TRBV7-9, the J gene TRBJ1-6; TRBD1 is a possible D gene (6 bases). CDR1 and CDR2 from the germline V gene are SEHNR and FQNEAQ (reference sequence). Trimming left V 1 base short and J 5 bases short, with 9 bases between. CDR3 length: 15 amino acids.

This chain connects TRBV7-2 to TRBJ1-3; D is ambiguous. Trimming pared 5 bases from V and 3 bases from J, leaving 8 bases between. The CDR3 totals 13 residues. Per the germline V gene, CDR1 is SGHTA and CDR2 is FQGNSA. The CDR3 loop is CASSTTDGNTIYF. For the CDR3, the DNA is TGTGCCAGCAGCACAACAGATGGAAACACCATATATTTT.

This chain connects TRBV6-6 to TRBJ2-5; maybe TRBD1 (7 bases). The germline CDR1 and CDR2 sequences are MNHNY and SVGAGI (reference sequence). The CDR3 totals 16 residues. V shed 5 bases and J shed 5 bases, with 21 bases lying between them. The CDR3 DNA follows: TGTGCCAGCAGTCCGGGACAGAGGGGGGTTCGGGAGACCCAGTACTTC. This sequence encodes CASSPGQRGVRETQYF.

Here the CDR3 DNA reads TGTGCCACCAGCAGAGATCCCAGCGGGGCCTACGAGCAGTACTTC. Amino acid sequence: CATSRDPSGAYEQYF. This chain links TRBV15 with TRBJ2-7; 7 bases fit TRBD2. The CDR3 is 15 residues long. The ends lost 0 bases at V and 2 bases at J; junction bases unmatched: 4. Germline loops: CDR1 LNHNV, CDR2 YYDKDF (reference sequence).

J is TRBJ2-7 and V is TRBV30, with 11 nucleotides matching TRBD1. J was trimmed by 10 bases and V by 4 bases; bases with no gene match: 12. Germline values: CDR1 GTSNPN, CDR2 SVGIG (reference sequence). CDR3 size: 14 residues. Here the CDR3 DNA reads TGTGCCTGGAAAGGGGGGACAGGGGGATACAAACAGTACTTC. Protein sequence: CAWKGGTGGYKQYF.

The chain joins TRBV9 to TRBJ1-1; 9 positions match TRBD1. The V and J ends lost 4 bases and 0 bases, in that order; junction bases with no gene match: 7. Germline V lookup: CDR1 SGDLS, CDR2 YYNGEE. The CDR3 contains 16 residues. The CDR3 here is CASSFGQGFMNTEAFF. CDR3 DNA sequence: TGTGCCAGCAGCTTCGGACAGGGGTTCATGAACACTGAAGCTTTCTTT.

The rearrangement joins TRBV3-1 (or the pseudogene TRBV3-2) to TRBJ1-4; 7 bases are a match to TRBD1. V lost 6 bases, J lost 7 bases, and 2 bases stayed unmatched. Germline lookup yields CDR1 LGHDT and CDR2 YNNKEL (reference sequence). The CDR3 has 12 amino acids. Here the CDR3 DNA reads TGTGCCAGCAGAAGGGGGCGTGAAAAACTGTTTTTT. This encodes CASRRGREKLFF.

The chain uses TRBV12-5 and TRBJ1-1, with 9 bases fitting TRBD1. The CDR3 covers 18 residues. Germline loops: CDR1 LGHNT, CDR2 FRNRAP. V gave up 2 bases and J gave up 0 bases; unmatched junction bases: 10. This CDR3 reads CASGLQTGQGIMNTEAFF. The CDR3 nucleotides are TGTGCTAGTGGTTTGCAAACGGGACAGGGTATCATGAACACTGAAGCTTTCTTT.